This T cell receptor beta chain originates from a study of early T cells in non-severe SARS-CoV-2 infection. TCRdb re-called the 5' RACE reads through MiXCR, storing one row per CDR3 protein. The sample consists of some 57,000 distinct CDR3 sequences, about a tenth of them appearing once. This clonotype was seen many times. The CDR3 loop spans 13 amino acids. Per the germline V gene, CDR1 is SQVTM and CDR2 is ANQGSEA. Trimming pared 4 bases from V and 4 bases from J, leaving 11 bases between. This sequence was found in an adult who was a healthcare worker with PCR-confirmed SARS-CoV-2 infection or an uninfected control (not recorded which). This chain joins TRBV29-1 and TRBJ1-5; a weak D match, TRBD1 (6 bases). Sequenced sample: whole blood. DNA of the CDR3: TGCAGCGTTGTGTGGGGGCCTAATCAGCCCCAGCATTTT. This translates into CSVVWGPNQPQHF.